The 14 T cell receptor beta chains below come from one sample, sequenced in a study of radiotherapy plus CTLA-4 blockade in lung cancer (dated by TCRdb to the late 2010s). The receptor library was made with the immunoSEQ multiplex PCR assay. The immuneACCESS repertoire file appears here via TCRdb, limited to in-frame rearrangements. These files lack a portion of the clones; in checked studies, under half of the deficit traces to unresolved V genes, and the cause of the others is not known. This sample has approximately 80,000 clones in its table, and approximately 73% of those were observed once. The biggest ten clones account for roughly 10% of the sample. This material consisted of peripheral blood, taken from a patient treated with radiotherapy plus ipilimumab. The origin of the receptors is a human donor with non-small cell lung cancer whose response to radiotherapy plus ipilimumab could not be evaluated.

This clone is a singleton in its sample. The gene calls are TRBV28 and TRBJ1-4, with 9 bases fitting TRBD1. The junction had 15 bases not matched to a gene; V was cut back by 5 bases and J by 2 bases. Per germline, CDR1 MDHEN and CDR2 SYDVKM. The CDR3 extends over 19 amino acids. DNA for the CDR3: TGTGCCAGCAGTCCCTGGGACAGGGTGGTCGGGGAGACTAATGAAAAACTGTTTTTT. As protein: CASSPWDRVVGETNEKLFF.

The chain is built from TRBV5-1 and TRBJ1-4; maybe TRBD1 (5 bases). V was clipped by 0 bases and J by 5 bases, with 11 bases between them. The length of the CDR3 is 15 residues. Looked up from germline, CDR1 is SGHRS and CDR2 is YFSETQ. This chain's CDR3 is CASSLAAGRNEKLFF. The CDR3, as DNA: TGCGCCAGCAGCTTGGCCGCAGGGAGGAATGAAAAACTGTTTTTT.

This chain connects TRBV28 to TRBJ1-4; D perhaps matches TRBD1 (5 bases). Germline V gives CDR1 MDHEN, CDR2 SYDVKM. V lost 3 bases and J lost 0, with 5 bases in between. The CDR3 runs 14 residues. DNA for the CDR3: TGTGCCAGCAGTTTCAGGGCAACTAATGAAAAACTGTTTTTT. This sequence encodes CASSFRATNEKLFF.

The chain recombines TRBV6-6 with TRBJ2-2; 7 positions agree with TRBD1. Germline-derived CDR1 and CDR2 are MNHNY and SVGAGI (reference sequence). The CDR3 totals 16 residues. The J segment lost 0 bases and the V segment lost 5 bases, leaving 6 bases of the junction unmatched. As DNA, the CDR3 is TGTGCCAGCAGTCAGCCCGGGACAGCGAACACCGGGGAGCTGTTTTTT. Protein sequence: CASSQPGTANTGELFF.

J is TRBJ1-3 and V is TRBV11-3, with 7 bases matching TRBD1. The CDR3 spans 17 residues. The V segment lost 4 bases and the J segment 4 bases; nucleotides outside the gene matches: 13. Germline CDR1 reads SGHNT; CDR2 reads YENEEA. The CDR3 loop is CASSSPLGDSSGNTIYF. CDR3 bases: TGTGCCAGCAGCTCACCCTTGGGGGACAGCTCCGGAAACACCATATATTTT.

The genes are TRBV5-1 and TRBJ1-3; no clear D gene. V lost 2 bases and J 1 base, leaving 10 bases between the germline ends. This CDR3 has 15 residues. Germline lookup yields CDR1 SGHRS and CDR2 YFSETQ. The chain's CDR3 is CASSFTGSSGNTIYF. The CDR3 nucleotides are TGCGCCAGCAGCTTCACGGGAAGTTCTGGAAACACCATATATTTT.

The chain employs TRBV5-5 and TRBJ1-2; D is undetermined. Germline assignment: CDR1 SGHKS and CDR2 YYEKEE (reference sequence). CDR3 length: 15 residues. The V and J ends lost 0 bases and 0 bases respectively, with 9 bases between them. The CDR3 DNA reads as TGTGCCAGCAGCTTGGATGACGGGACTAACTATGGCTACACCTTC. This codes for CASSLDDGTNYGYTF.

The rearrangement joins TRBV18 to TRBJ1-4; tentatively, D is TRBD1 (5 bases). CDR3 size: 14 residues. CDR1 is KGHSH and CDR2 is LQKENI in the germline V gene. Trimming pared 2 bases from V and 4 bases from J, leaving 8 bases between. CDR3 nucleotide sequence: TGTGCCAGCTCACCATCGGGGGTTAATGAAAAACTGTTTTTT. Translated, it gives CASSPSGVNEKLFF. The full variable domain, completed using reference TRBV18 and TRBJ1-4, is NAGVMQNPRHLVRRRGQEARLRCSPMKGHSHVYWYRQLPEEGLKFMVYLQKENIIDESGMPKERFSAEFPKEGPSILRIQQVVRGDSAAYFCASSPSGVNEKLFFGSGTQLSVL.

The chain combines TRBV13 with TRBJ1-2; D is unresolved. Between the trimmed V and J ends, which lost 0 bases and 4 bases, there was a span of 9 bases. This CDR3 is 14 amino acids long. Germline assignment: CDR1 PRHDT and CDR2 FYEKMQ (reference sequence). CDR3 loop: CASSLGRAGYGYTF. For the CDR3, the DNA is TGTGCCAGCAGCTTAGGGAGAGCTGGCTATGGCTACACCTTC.

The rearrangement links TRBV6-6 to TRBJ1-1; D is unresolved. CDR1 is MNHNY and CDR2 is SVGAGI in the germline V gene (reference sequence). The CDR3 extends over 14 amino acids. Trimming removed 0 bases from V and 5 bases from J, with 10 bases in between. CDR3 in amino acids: CASSYSFPGTEAFF. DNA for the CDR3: TGTGCCAGCAGTTACTCGTTTCCAGGAACTGAAGCTTTCTTT.

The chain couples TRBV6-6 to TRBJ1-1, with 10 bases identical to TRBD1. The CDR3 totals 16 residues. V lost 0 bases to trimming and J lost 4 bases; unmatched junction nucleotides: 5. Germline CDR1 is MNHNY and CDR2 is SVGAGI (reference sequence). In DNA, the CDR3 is TGTGCCAGCAGTTACTCGCCCCGGGACAGGGGCACTGAAGCTTTCTTT. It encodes CASSYSPRDRGTEAFF.

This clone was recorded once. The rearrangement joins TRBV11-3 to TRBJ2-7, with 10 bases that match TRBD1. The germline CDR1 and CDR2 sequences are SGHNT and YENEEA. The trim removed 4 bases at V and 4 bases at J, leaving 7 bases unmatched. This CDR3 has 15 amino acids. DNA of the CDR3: TGTGCCAGCAGCTATCGGGGACAGGGGTCTTACGAGCAGTACTTC. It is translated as CASSYRGQGSYEQYF.

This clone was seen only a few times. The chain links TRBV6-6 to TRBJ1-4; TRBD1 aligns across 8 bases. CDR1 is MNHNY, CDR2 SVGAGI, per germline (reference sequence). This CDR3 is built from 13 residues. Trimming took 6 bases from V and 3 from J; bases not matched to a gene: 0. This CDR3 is CASRQGANEKLFF. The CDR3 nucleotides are TGTGCCAGCAGACAGGGGGCTAATGAAAAACTGTTTTTT.

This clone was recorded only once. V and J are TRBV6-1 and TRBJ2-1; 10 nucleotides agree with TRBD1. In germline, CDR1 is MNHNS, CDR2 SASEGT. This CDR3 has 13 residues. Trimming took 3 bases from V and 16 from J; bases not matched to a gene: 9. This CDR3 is CASSEGLRDRGFF. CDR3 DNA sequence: TGTGCCAGCAGTGAGGGTCTTCGGGACAGGGGTTTCTTC.